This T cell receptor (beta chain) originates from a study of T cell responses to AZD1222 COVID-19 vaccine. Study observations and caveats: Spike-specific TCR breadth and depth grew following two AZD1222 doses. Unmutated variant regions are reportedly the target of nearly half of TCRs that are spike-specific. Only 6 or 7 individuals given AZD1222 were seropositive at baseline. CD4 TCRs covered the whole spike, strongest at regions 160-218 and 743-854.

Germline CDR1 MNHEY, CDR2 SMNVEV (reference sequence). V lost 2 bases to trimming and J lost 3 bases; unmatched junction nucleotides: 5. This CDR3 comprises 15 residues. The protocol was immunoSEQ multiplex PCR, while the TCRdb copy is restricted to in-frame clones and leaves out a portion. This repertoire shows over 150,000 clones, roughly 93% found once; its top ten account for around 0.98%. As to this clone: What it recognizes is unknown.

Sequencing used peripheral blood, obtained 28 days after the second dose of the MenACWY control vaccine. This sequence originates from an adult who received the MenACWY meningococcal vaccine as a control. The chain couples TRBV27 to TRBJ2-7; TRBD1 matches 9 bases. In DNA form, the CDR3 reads TGTGCCAGCAGTTTACTACCGGGACAGGGCTACGAGCAGTACTTC. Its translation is CASSLLPGQGYEQYF.